The 8 T cell receptor beta chains given below trace back to one sample, sequenced in a study of OX40 agonist ivuxolimab in advanced cancers. Libraries were prepared by immunoSEQ multiplex PCR; TCRdb keeps only in-frame clonotypes and omits some of them. The table has tens of thousands of clones, about 85% seen once; the top ten hold around 3.6%. This specimen was CD4+ or CD8+ T cells sorted from blood, taken in a trial of the OX40 agonist ivuxolimab. Receptor source: an adult with an advanced solid tumor such as melanoma, head and neck, liver or kidney cancer.

V usage is TRBV18 and J usage is TRBJ2-2; possible D gene TRBD2, 6 bases. The V gene lost 7 bases and the J gene lost 5 bases, with 14 bases spanning the gap. The CDR3 loop spans 14 amino acids. CDR1 is KGHSH, CDR2 LQKENI, per germline. Here the CDR3 DNA reads TGTGCCAGCTTACCGGGGACTGGAACCGGGGAGCTGTTTTTT. It is translated as CASLPGTGTGELFF.

The chain combines TRBV7-9 with TRBJ2-3, with 8 nucleotides matching TRBD1. V shed 6 bases and J 0 bases; nucleotides not matched to a gene: 8. The germline V gene encodes CDR1 SEHNR and CDR2 FQNEAQ (reference sequence). This CDR3 is 16 amino acids long. The CDR3 nucleotides read TGTGCCAGCAGACCCCTACGACAGGGGAGCACAGATACGCAGTATTTT. It codes for CASRPLRQGSTDTQYF. The whole variable domain, remainder taken from reference TRBV7-9 and TRBJ2-3, is DTGVSQNPRHKITKRGQNVTFRCDPISEHNRLYWYRQTLGQGPEFLTYFQNEAQLEKSRLLSDRFSAERPKGSFSTLEIQRTEQGDSAMYLCASRPLRQGSTDTQYFGPGTRLTVL.

The chain uses TRBV7-6 and TRBJ2-5; 8 nucleotides line up with TRBD1. Germline lookup yields CDR1 SGHVS and CDR2 FNYEAQ. This CDR3 comprises 15 residues. The V segment lost 1 base and the J segment 5 bases; nucleotides outside the gene matches: 6. CDR3 sequence (DNA): TGTGCCAGCAGCTTAGAGACGGACAGGGTGGAGACCCAGTACTTC. Its protein product is CASSLETDRVETQYF. Variable domain in full (rest from reference TRBV7-6 and TRBJ2-5): GAGVSQSPRYKVTKRGQDVALRCDPISGHVSLYWYRQALGQGPEFLTYFNYEAQQDKSGLPNDRFSAERPEGSISTLTIQRTEQRDSAMYRCASSLETDRVETQYFGPGTRLLVL.

This chain uses TRBV5-4 with TRBJ2-7, with TRBD1 matching over 9 bases. V lost 3 bases, J lost 6 bases, and 7 bases stayed unmatched. Germline V gene data show CDR1 as SGHNT and CDR2 as YYREEE (reference sequence). This CDR3 is 14 amino acids long. CDR3 sequence reads: CASSSRDRVREQYF. The CDR3 DNA is TGTGCCAGCAGCTCCCGGGACAGGGTTCGCGAGCAGTACTTC.

The chain joins TRBV7-3 to TRBJ2-1, with a tentative D call TRBD1 (5 bases). The CDR3 contains 15 residues. CDR1 and CDR2 (germline): SGHTA, FQGTGA. V was trimmed by 1 base and J by 1 base, leaving 8 bases between them. The CDR3 spells CASSLKGQSYNEQFF. The DNA of the CDR3 is TGTGCCAGCAGCTTAAAGGGGCAATCCTACAATGAGCAGTTCTTC.

On this clone itself: Other DNA sequences in the sample encode the same CDR3. This chain links TRBV6-6 with TRBJ1-1; 9 nucleotides align to TRBD1. After removal of 6 bases from V and 4 bases from J, the junction contained 3 bases not matched to a gene. This CDR3 region has 13 residues. Germline V gene lookup returns CDR1 MNHNY and CDR2 SVGAGI (reference sequence). The CDR3 region is CASSRQGGTEAFF. CDR3 sequence (DNA): TGTGCCAGCAGCCGACAGGGGGGCACTGAAGCTTTCTTT.

V gene TRBV7-2 combines with J gene TRBJ1-6; D remains unclear. This CDR3 has 16 residues. Germline V CDR1 and CDR2: SGHTA, FQGNSA. Between the trimmed V and J ends, which lost 6 bases and 6 bases, there was a span of 18 bases. DNA of the CDR3: TGTGCCAGCAGTGCCTATAACATTCGCGGTAATTCACCCCTCCACTTT. It codes for CASSAYNIRGNSPLHF. Drawing the rest from reference TRBV7-2 and TRBJ1-6, the complete variable domain is GAGVSQSPSNKVTEKGKDVELRCDPISGHTALYWYRQSLGQGLEFLIYFQGNSAPDKSGLPSDRFSAERTGGSVSTLTIQRTQQEDSAVYLCASSAYNIRGNSPLHFGNGTRLTVT.

This chain links TRBV6-5 with TRBJ1-2; no clear D. CDR1 is MNHEY, CDR2 SVGAGI, per germline. The length of the CDR3 is 14 residues. The V gene lost 5 bases and the J gene lost 5 bases, with 15 bases spanning the gap. CDR3 coding DNA: TGTGCCAGCAGTCCGCCGGGCCGAAGTTATGGCTACACCTTC. Its translation: CASSPPGRSYGYTF.